This section outlines one TCR beta chain sequence together with its context. Libraries were prepared by immunoSEQ multiplex PCR; TCRdb keeps only in-frame clonotypes and omits some of them. The repertoire holds about 400,000 clones, roughly 89% seen once, with roughly 1.4% in the top ten. These data originate in a study of blood T cell repertoires in COVID-19. Overall study context: Sites across the United States, Italy and Spain contributed samples from acute and convalescent COVID-19. T cells, B-cell-depleted T cells, or PBMCs provided the cDNA or gDNA that served as material.

There are 15 residues in the CDR3. Germline CDR1 and CDR2: MNHEY and SVGAGI. V was clipped by 7 bases and J by 4 bases, with 19 bases between them. The specimen sequenced was peripheral blood. The sequence came from a woman aged 30 to 39 with active or convalescent COVID-19. V usage is TRBV6-5 and J usage is TRBJ1-2; D call uncertain. CDR3 residues: CASNPGKGRIYGYTF. DNA of the CDR3: TGTGCCAGCAACCCGGGGAAGGGAAGGATCTATGGCTACACCTTC.